This TCR beta chain was captured in a study of control samples from healthy donors and cancer patients. Profiling relied on immunoSEQ multiplex PCR, and the TCRdb table lists in-frame clones only, not all of them. Found here are tens of thousands of clones, 88% of them singletons; the top ten hold around 15%. This CDR3 is 13 amino acids long. V was pared by 6 bases and J by 5 bases, with 17 bases between. In germline, CDR1 is DFQATT, CDR2 SNEGSKA (reference sequence). This chain uses TRBV20-1 with TRBJ2-7; D not certain. The TCR was taken from a woman aged 70-85 years in good health. Sequencing used blood. Here the CDR3 reads CSASGPTHDEQYF. CDR3 bases: TGCAGTGCGAGTGGACCCACCCACGACGAGCAGTACTTC.